A selection of T cell receptor beta chains follows, all from one sample in a study of CD8+ T cells in alopecia areata. Method: immunoSEQ multiplex PCR; TCRdb's copy keeps in-frame clones and lacks some. The sample has 65,000 to 100,000 clones, roughly 50% seen once; the top ten hold about 6%. The sequencing input was NKG2D-high CD8+ T cells sorted from blood. The receptor source for this set is a human donor with alopecia areata. Each CDR3 is given with its conserved first and last residue. The D gene is left open where the match is weak. Clone sizes are given selectively: once, few, many, or a class where the clone is expanded.

clone_size j_call v_call d_call cdr3_nt cdr3_aa
. TRBJ1-2 TRBV5-6 . TGTGCCAGCAGCTTGGGCCCGGGCCACCCTAACTATGGCTACACCTTC CASSLGPGHPNYGYTF
few TRBJ1-1 TRBV29-1 . TGCAGCGTTGAACAAGAGAACACTGAAGCTTTCTTT CSVEQENTEAFF
few TRBJ2-5 TRBV29-1 TRBD1 TGCAGCGTTCCCCAGGGACGACAGGGTTCGAGCTCAGAGACCCAGTACTTC CSVPQGRQGSSSETQYF
. TRBJ1-3 TRBV12-5 . TGTGCTAGTGGCCTTTATGACGGATACTCTGGAAACACCATATATTTT CASGLYDGYSGNTIYF
few TRBJ2-3 TRBV29-1 . TGCAGCGTTGACCCGAAGCGGAGAGATACGCAGTATTTT CSVDPKRRDTQYF
once TRBJ2-4 TRBV2 . TGTGCCAGCAGTGAAGGGACAGAGAACATTCAGTACTTC CASSEGTENIQYF
. TRBJ1-2 TRBV7-9 . TGTGCCAGCGATCCGGGAGGAGGCTACACCTTC CASDPGGGYTF
. TRBJ2-7 TRBV5-1 . TGCGCCAGCAGCCTGGAACTTTTCTACGAGCAGTACTTC CASSLELFYEQYF
few TRBJ2-2 TRBV29-1 . TGCAGCGTCGACACCGGGGAGCTGTTTTTT CSVDTGELFF
. TRBJ2-1 TRBV14 . TGTGCCAGCAGCGACCGGGACCCACTAAACAATGAGCAGTTCTTC CASSDRDPLNNEQFF
. TRBJ2-1 TRBV5-6 . TGTGCCAGCAGCTTTGGAGGGTACAATGAGCAGTTCTTC CASSFGGYNEQFF
. TRBJ1-1 TRBV6-5 . TGTGCCAGCAGTTACGAGGGATCTTCTACTGAAGCTTTCTTT CASSYEGSSTEAFF
. TRBJ1-1 TRBV27 . TGTGCCAGCAGTTTTCTAAGGGGACCGAGCACTGAAGCTTTCTTT CASSFLRGPSTEAFF
. TRBJ1-1 TRBV27 . TGTGCCAGTTGGGGCACTGAAGCTTTCTTT CASWGTEAFF
. TRBJ2-7 TRBV2 . TGTGCCACCCTAAGCCGGGACCCATCCTACGAGCAGTACTTC CATLSRDPSYEQYF
. TRBJ2-7 TRBV7-9 . TGTGCCAGCAGCTTGGAATCCTACGAGCAGTACTTC CASSLESYEQYF
. TRBJ2-1 TRBV2 TRBD2 TGTGCCAGCAGTTTTCAGGCTGTGGCTAGCGGGACCCTAGCCAATGAGCAGTTCTTC CASSFQAVASGTLANEQFF
. TRBJ1-1 TRBV29-1 . TGCAGCGTTGAGGCGGCAGTTAAGAACACTGAAGCTTTCTTT CSVEAAVKNTEAFF
. TRBJ1-1 TRBV2 . TGTGCCAGCAGTGAAGCGCGGGTATCGAACACTGAAGCTTTCTTT CASSEARVSNTEAFF
few TRBJ1-6 TRBV27 . TGTGCCAGCAGTTACGCGGCGACTGGGAATTCACCCCTCCACTTT CASSYAATGNSPLHF
. TRBJ2-1 TRBV7-9 TRBD2 TGTGCCAGCAGCTTATCGATAGCGGGGCCGGGTCTACGAGTCGATGAGCAGTTCTTC CASSLSIAGPGLRVDEQFF
. TRBJ2-7 TRBV27 TRBD1 TGTGCCAGCAGTCCCCAGGGGGTCCTCTCCTACGAGCAGTACTTC CASSPQGVLSYEQYF
. TRBJ2-3 TRBV2 . TGTGCCACCGGGGGGCCGATAAATACGCAGTATTTT CATGGPINTQYF
. TRBJ2-1 TRBV28 . TGTGCCAGCAGTCCCCGCCTCAATGAGCAGTTCTTC CASSPRLNEQFF
. TRBJ1-2 TRBV30 TRBD1 TGTGCCTGGAGCCTACCCCGGGACAGGGATCTCTATGGCTACACCTTC CAWSLPRDRDLYGYTF
. TRBJ2-7 TRBV27 . TGTGCCAGCAGTTTAGCAGGTGATCTCTCGCTCTCCGAGCAGTACTTC CASSLAGDLSLSEQYF
. TRBJ2-7 TRBV4-1 TRBD2 TGCGCCAGCAGCCAAGACGGGGGGAGCTACGAGCAGTACTTC CASSQDGGSYEQYF
. TRBJ2-1 TRBV7-6 TRBD2 TGTGCCAGCAGCAACGGACTAGCGCCCTACAATGAGCAGTTCTTC CASSNGLAPYNEQFF
medium-sized TRBJ2-7 TRBV14 TRBD2 TGTGCCAGCACCCAAGCGGGGGGCTACGAGCAGTACTTC CASTQAGGYEQYF
. TRBJ2-1 TRBV7-9 . TGTGCCAGCAGCTCTACTAGCCATGAGCAGTTCTTC CASSSTSHEQFF
few TRBJ2-3 TRBV7-2 TRBD1 TGTGCCAGCAGCCCTACCTGGACAGGATCAGATACGCAGTATTTT CASSPTWTGSDTQYF
. TRBJ2-1 TRBV28 TRBD2 TGTGCCAGCAGTTTCGCGGGAGGCGATGAGCAGTTCTTC CASSFAGGDEQFF
. TRBJ2-1 TRBV5-1 . TGCGCCAGCAGCTTGTCAGGGTCTAGTGAGCAGTTCTTC CASSLSGSSEQFF
. TRBJ2-1 TRBV27 . TGTGCCAGCAGTTTTTCAAGGGGAAACAATGAGCAGTTCTTC CASSFSRGNNEQFF
. TRBJ2-7 TRBV5-1 . TGCGCCAGCTTTGGGGAAGCCTACGAGCAGTACTTC CASFGEAYEQYF
. TRBJ2-6 TRBV12-5 . TGTGCTAGTGGTCCAGGGGATCTCGACGTCCTGACTTTC CASGPGDLDVLTF
. TRBJ1-1 TRBV5-1 . TGCGCCAGCAGCTTCGGGGGGAGGTACACTGAAGCTTTCTTT CASSFGGRYTEAFF
. TRBJ2-5 TRBV27 . TGTGCCAGCAGTCTATCGACAGACCAAGAGACCCAGTACTTC CASSLSTDQETQYF
. TRBJ2-7 TRBV12-5 . TGTGCTAGTGGTTTGGTACCCAGGGGTTGGCACGAGCAGTACTTC CASGLVPRGWHEQYF
. TRBJ2-2 TRBV2 . TGTGCCACCGTAGTTTTCACCGGGGAGCTGTTTTTT CATVVFTGELFF
once TRBJ2-1 TRBV30 . TGTGCCTGGAGTGGACACGTTAGGGTGGCGGCCTACAATGAGCAGTTCTTC CAWSGHVRVAAYNEQFF
. TRBJ2-7 TRBV4-3 . TGCGCCAGCAGCGATGTCCCCCGCTCCTACGAGCAGTACTTC CASSDVPRSYEQYF
. TRBJ2-5 TRBV9 . TGTGCCAGCAGCGTACAGGGTATGGGAGAGACCCAGTACTTC CASSVQGMGETQYF
. TRBJ2-7 TRBV12-5 . TGTGCTAGTGGTTTGTTATCCGCTCGCGAGCAGTACTTC CASGLLSAREQYF
few TRBJ1-4 TRBV19 . TGTGCCACCACTCCCGGCCCCGGGAATGAAAAACTGTTTTTT CATTPGPGNEKLFF
. TRBJ2-1 TRBV4-1 TRBD2 TGCGCCAGCAGCCAAGATCAGGTTGGGACTAGCGGATACAATGAGCAGTTCTTC CASSQDQVGTSGYNEQFF
. TRBJ1-2 TRBV2 . TGTGCCAGCAGATACAGGGTTGCGGGCTACACCTTC CASRYRVAGYTF
. TRBJ2-1 TRBV30 TRBD2 TGTGCCTGGAGTTCGACTAGCGGGGAGCAGTTCTTC CAWSSTSGEQFF
. TRBJ2-7 TRBV7-8 . TGTGCCAGCAGCCCAAGCACCTACGAGCAGTACTTC CASSPSTYEQYF
. TRBJ1-5 TRBV6-5 . TGTGCCAGCAGTACGGACATTGATCAGCCCCAGCATTTT CASSTDIDQPQHF
. TRBJ2-5 TRBV29-1 . TGCAGCGTCATCTTTGAGGAGACCCAGTACTTC CSVIFEETQYF
few TRBJ2-7 TRBV29-1 TRBD2 TGCAGCGGAGGAGAGGGAGGGCCGTACGAGCAGTACTTC CSGGEGGPYEQYF
. TRBJ2-7 TRBV28 TRBD1 TGTGCCAGCAGCTTAGGACAGGGATACGTACGGACCTACGAGCAGTACTTC CASSLGQGYVRTYEQYF
. TRBJ1-2 TRBV6-5 . TGTGCCAGCAGTTTCGGTATGAACTATGGCTACACCTTC CASSFGMNYGYTF
. TRBJ2-5 TRBV27 . TGTGCCAGCAGTCAGGGGGAGACCCAGTACTTC CASSQGETQYF
few TRBJ2-7 TRBV29-1 . TGCAGCGTCCATACCTACGAGCAGTACTTC CSVHTYEQYF